This TCR beta chain was obtained from a study of identical twins. This clonotype has more than one count but fewer than ten. Its specificity is unknown. Trimming removed 6 bases at V and 7 bases at J, with 19 bases between. Per germline, CDR1 DFQATT and CDR2 SNEGSKA (reference sequence). The CDR3 has 13 residues. Each CDR3 protein gets one entry after TCRdb re-called the 5' RACE reads with MiXCR. The sample carries under 450,000 distinct CDR3 sequences, 15% to 20% recorded once. Study-level results: Zero-insertion analyses could be partly confounded by invariant MAIT and iNKT cells.

This sequence originates from a man between 50 and 59 years old in good health. Sequenced material: naive T cells sorted from blood. J is TRBJ2-7 and V is TRBV20-1; possible D gene TRBD1, 6 bases. CDR3 DNA: TGCAGTGCACCGACAGGAACCCATGGAGAGCAGTACTTC. Translating gives CSAPTGTHGEQYF.